Presented here are 22 T cell receptor beta chains from one specimen sequenced in a study of blood T cells in healthy people across ages. A J-beta primer mix and a sample-barcoded 5' primer were used in a second PCR of roughly 7 to 12 cycles. TCRdb used MiXCR to reprocess the 5' RACE reads, holding one entry per CDR3 protein. This table has 800,000 or so distinct CDR3 sequences, 62% appearing once. The specimen sequenced was blood. All receptors come from a man aged 25 to 45 in good health.

This clonotype was seen more than once but under ten times. The chain combines TRBV4-2 with TRBJ2-7, with 7 bases matching TRBD1. Germline assignment: CDR1 LGHNA and CDR2 YNFKEQ. V lost 4 bases and J lost 3; bases outside the gene matches: 12. The CDR3 has 16 residues. This CDR3 reads CASSPTPGQDNYEQYF. CDR3 DNA sequence: TGTGCCAGCAGCCCCACCCCTGGACAGGACAACTACGAGCAGTACTTC.

This chain joins TRBV21-1 and TRBJ1-5; no DNA check was done on the table's D call, TRBD1. TRBV21-1 is a listed pseudogene. The CDR3 totals 15 residues. CDR3 DNA sequence: TGTGCCAGCCACAGGCTGGGGGTCGGGAATCAGCCCCAGCATTTT. Its translation is CASHRLGVGNQPQHF.

The chain uses TRBV29-1 and TRBJ1-2, with D possibly matching TRBD1 (6 bases). The V end was cut by 7 bases, the J end by 4 bases, with 19 bases between. The CDR3 has 14 amino acids. Germline loops: CDR1 SQVTM, CDR2 ANQGSEA. The CDR3: CSALTAGAGYGYTF. DNA of the CDR3: TGCAGCGCCCTGACGGCAGGGGCGGGCTATGGCTACACCTTC.

The chain links TRBV20-1 to TRBJ2-7; D ambiguous. This CDR3 is built from 11 residues. V was clipped by 5 bases and J by 3 bases, with 8 bases between them. Looked up from germline, CDR1 is DFQATT and CDR2 is SNEGSKA (reference sequence). The CDR3 spells CSALAFYEQYF. CDR3 bases: TGCAGTGCTCTGGCGTTCTACGAGCAGTACTTC.

V gene TRBV2 combines with J gene TRBJ1-1, with 7 bases identical to TRBD1. From germline, CDR1 is SNHLY and CDR2 FYNNEI. The CDR3 runs to 16 residues. J was trimmed by 0 bases and V by 3 bases; bases with no gene match: 7. As DNA, the CDR3 is TGTGCCAGCAGTGATCGCGCCAGGGGGATGAACACTGAAGCTTTCTTT. This gives the protein CASSDRARGMNTEAFF.

This chain connects TRBV9 to TRBJ1-2, with 12 bases identical to TRBD1. After removal of 6 bases from V and 4 bases from J, the junction contained 4 bases not matched to a gene. Germline assignment: CDR1 SGDLS and CDR2 YYNGEE. CDR3 length: 14 amino acids. The CDR3 DNA follows: TGTGCCAGCAAGCCGGGACAGGGGGCCTATGGCTACACCTTC. It yields the protein CASKPGQGAYGYTF.

This clonotype occurred a few times. The chain has TRBV11-3 and TRBJ2-1, with 9 bases fitting TRBD1. The junction had 10 bases not matched to a gene; V was cut back by 5 bases and J by 8 bases. The CDR3 has 15 residues. CDR1 and CDR2 (germline): SGHNT, YENEEA. CDR3 sequence: CASSPGDRVIDEQFF. In nucleotides, the CDR3 is TGTGCCAGCAGCCCAGGGGACAGGGTGATCGATGAGCAGTTCTTC.

The rearrangement joins TRBV21-1 to TRBJ2-7; no DNA check was done on the table's D call, TRBD2. TRBV21-1 has pseudogene status. The CDR3 runs to 12 residues. The CDR3 region has the DNA TGTGCCAGACGAGCGGGCTCCTACGAGCAGTACTTC. Translating gives CARRAGSYEQYF.

In its sample, this clonotype was seen a few times. The chain uses TRBV18 and TRBJ2-3; D tentatively fits TRBD1 or TRBD2 (5 bases each). V was trimmed by 6 bases and J by 1 base, leaving 20 bases between them. Per germline, CDR1 KGHSH and CDR2 LQKENI. The CDR3 has 17 amino acids. The CDR3: CASSLNRDLRGTDTQYF. DNA of the CDR3: TGTGCCAGCTCCCTAAACCGGGACCTGCGAGGCACAGATACGCAGTATTTT.

This chain's CDR3 is CASSLRTGEIDTQYF. The CDR3 bases are TGCGCCAGCAGCTTACGGACAGGGGAGATAGATACGCAGTATTTT. The V gene is TRBV5-1, the J gene TRBJ2-3; 9 nucleotides match TRBD1. After removal of 2 bases from V and 5 bases from J, the junction contained 6 bases not matched to a gene. Per germline, CDR1 SGHRS and CDR2 YFSETQ. There are 15 residues in the CDR3.

The chain recombines TRBV12-3 or TRBV12-4 with TRBJ2-7, with 8 bases fitting TRBD2. V lost 8 bases and J lost 3; bases outside the gene matches: 18. The length of the CDR3 is 17 residues. CDR3 protein: CASSSSTADLAGYEQYF. CDR3 coding DNA: TGTGCCAGCTCGTCCTCAACCGCGGACCTAGCGGGCTACGAGCAGTACTTC.

Details on this clonotype: This may come from a read error, since a much larger clone is one base off. V gene TRBV11-2 combines with J gene TRBJ2-1; 9 nucleotides agree with TRBD2. The CDR3 is made up of 15 amino acids. Germline V gene data show CDR1 as SGHAT and CDR2 as FQNNGV. In DNA form, the CDR3 reads TGTGCCAGCAGCATCGCGGGGGGGATGTACAAGGAGCAGTTCTTC. Translated, it gives CASSIAGGMYKEQFF.

The chain combines TRBV13 with TRBJ2-7; a weak D match, TRBD1 (6 bases). CDR3 size: 13 residues. Between the trimmed V and J ends, which lost 5 bases and 6 bases, there was a span of 14 bases. The germline gives CDR1 PRHDT, CDR2 FYEKMQ (reference sequence). The DNA of the CDR3 is TGTGCCAGCAGCCATGGACAGTACAGCGAGCAGTACTTC. Protein: CASSHGQYSEQYF.

This clonotype was seen a handful of times. This sequence joins TRBV2 and TRBJ2-1, with TRBD2 matching 7 bases. Germline V gene data show CDR1 as SNHLY and CDR2 as FYNNEI. This CDR3 spans 13 amino acids. Trimming took 10 bases from V and 5 from J; bases not matched to a gene: 8. CDR3 sequence reads: CATGDYYDNEQFF. As DNA, the CDR3 is TGTGCCACGGGGGACTACTATGACAATGAGCAGTTCTTC.

The chain couples TRBV15 to TRBJ2-1, with TRBD1 matching over 9 bases. V was clipped by 1 base and J by 1 base; unmatched bases: 5. CDR1 is LNHNV, CDR2 YYDKDF, per germline (reference sequence). The CDR3 spans 17 residues. Here the CDR3 DNA reads TGTGCCACCAGCAGAGGGGCCGGGACAGGGTCCTACAATGAGCAGTTCTTC. Protein sequence: CATSRGAGTGSYNEQFF.

The chain joins TRBV3-1 to TRBJ2-5; possibly TRBD2 for D (6 bases). In germline, CDR1 is LGHDT, CDR2 YNNKEL (reference sequence). This CDR3 is built from 16 residues. The V end was cut by 0 bases, the J end by 2 bases, with 13 bases between. The CDR3 spells CASSQDRGMRQETQYF. CDR3 bases: TGTGCCAGCAGCCAAGATCGGGGGATGCGGCAAGAGACCCAGTACTTC.

The chain links TRBV2 to TRBJ1-2; 7 nucleotides line up with TRBD1. Germline CDR1 reads SNHLY; CDR2 reads FYNNEI. The CDR3 is 13 amino acids. The V gene end was trimmed by 6 bases and the J gene end by 4 bases; junction bases not matched to a gene: 5. The CDR3 sequence is CASRTGQIYGYTF. Here the CDR3 DNA reads TGTGCCAGCAGAACGGGACAGATCTATGGCTACACCTTC.

The gene calls are TRBV6-2 or TRBV6-3 and TRBJ2-7; 9 positions match TRBD2. Germline V gene lookup returns CDR1 MNHEY and CDR2 SVGEGT. The CDR3 is 16 amino acids. Unmatched junction bases numbered 10, after V lost 5 bases and J lost 2 bases. CDR3 sequence: CASSRKIAGDTYEQYF. The CDR3 DNA reads as TGTGCCAGCAGTCGCAAGATAGCGGGGGATACCTACGAGCAGTACTTC.

This chain uses TRBV18 with TRBJ1-5, with D uncertain. The CDR3 extends over 16 amino acids. The germline V gene encodes CDR1 KGHSH and CDR2 LQKENI. Trimming shortened V by 3 bases and J by 3 bases, and 15 bases separated the two germline ends. This CDR3 reads CASSPSLRDTNQPQHF. For the CDR3, the DNA is TGTGCCAGCTCACCCTCACTGAGGGATACCAATCAGCCCCAGCATTTT. Using reference TRBV18 and TRBJ1-5 for the parts outside the CDR3, the full variable domain is NAGVMQNPRHLVRRRGQEARLRCSPMKGHSHVYWYRQLPEEGLKFMVYLQKENIIDESGMPKERFSAEFPKEGPSILRIQQVVRGDSAAYFCASSPSLRDTNQPQHFGDGTRLSIL.

This clonotype was seen more than once but under ten times. The V and J genes are TRBV12-3 or TRBV12-4 and TRBJ2-5, with 11 positions matching TRBD1. J was trimmed by 5 bases and V by 1 base; bases with no gene match: 3. This CDR3 is 15 amino acids long. CDR3 sequence: CASSLVGTGGETQYF. In nucleotides, the CDR3 is TGTGCCAGCAGTTTAGTTGGGACAGGGGGTGAGACCCAGTACTTC.

The chain combines TRBV25-1 with TRBJ1-6; a weak D match, TRBD1 (6 bases). The CDR3 has 15 amino acids. The V gene lost 10 bases and the J gene lost 6 bases, with 19 bases spanning the gap. Germline V gene data show CDR1 as MGHDK and CDR2 as SYGVNS. DNA of the CDR3: TGTGCCACCCAAGGGGGGGGGCCCTCTAATTCACCCCTCCACTTT. Its protein is CATQGGGPSNSPLHF.

V gene TRBV15 combines with J gene TRBJ2-3, with unresolved D. Trimming removed 0 bases from V and 4 bases from J, with 11 bases in between. Germline CDR1 is LNHNV and CDR2 is YYDKDF (reference sequence). The CDR3 runs 15 residues. The DNA for the CDR3 is TGTGCCACCAGCAGAGATCTTGTAGGCCCAGATACGCAGTATTTT. Encoded protein: CATSRDLVGPDTQYF.